The present T cell receptor (beta chain) was sequenced within a study of blood T cell repertoires in COVID-19. Across the whole study: Samples representing acute and convalescent COVID-19 were sourced from the United States, Italy and Spain. T cells, B-cell-depleted T cells, or PBMCs supplied cDNA or gDNA.

To note about this clone: The junction shows a germline mismatch at one end, possibly a read error.

CDR1 is SQVTM, CDR2 ANQGSEA, per germline. The CDR3 runs to 14 residues. In the original workflow: Estimated nucleated cell counts came from reference gene primer amplification. The protocol was immunoSEQ multiplex PCR, while the TCRdb copy is restricted to in-frame clones and leaves out a portion. That table furnishes V, J and clone size, whereas the DNA furnished D and trimming. The sample contains around 140,000 clones, roughly 80% of which appear only once. This chain connects TRBV29-1 to TRBJ2-7, with TRBD1 identical over 9 bases. The origin of this receptor is a woman of 80 years or more with acute or convalescent COVID-19. The sample comprised peripheral blood. CDR3 in amino acids: CSVVNRGRVNEQCF. CDR3 sequence (DNA): TGCAGCGTTGTGAACAGGGGGCGCGTAAACGAGCAGTGCTTC.